The clone carrying this T cell receptor (beta chain) was detected only once. The sample originates from a study of beta chain features in type 1 diabetes. Averaging approximately 0.11 L, one heparinised blood draw was given by each donor. Central memory, naive, regulatory and stem cell-like memory CD4+ cells were sorted by CD45RO/CCR7/CD25/CD127/CD95/CD27. CDR1 is MNHEY and CDR2 is SVGAGI in the germline V gene. V was shortened by 0 bases and J by 2 bases, with 10 bases between the two germline ends. The CDR3 is 15 amino acids. The sequenced template was cDNA made from the entire isolated RNA. Method: immunoSEQ multiplex PCR; TCRdb's copy keeps in-frame clones and lacks some. The sample lists 900,000 or so clones, about a sixth occurring once.

The chain carries TRBV6-5 and TRBJ1-2, with a tentative D call TRBD1 (6 bases). Sequenced sample: naive CD4+ T cells from blood. The sequence derives from a woman under 30 in good health. Written as DNA, the CDR3 is TGTGCCAGCAGTTACTCGGGGGACACGAACTATGGCTACACCTTC. Its protein product is CASSYSGDTNYGYTF.